Each of the 21 T cell receptor beta chains below was sequenced from the same sample in a study of blood T cell repertoires in COVID-19 (dated by TCRdb to 2019 to 2021). Libraries were built with the immunoSEQ multiplex PCR assay. This immuneACCESS table, as held by TCRdb, lists in-frame sequences with V and J called but not all clones. Of the missing ones, under half trace to an unresolved V gene in checked studies; the others have no known cause. In this sample the table shows fewer than 250,000 clones, roughly 90% of which occur a single time. Clones ranked in the top ten supply 5% to 7.5% of the sample. Sequencing used peripheral blood. Source of these receptors: a woman aged 40 to 50 who had recovered from COVID-19.

This chain links TRBV6-1 with TRBJ1-2, with a possible D match to TRBD1 (5 bases). Looked up from germline, CDR1 is MNHNS and CDR2 is SASEGT. Trimming took 2 bases from V and 8 from J, leaving 21 bases between them. This CDR3 has 16 residues. The CDR3 nucleotides read TGTGCCAGCAGTGAATCTTTCGAGCCGGGGGTTGGGGGCTACACCTTC. It specifies CASSESFEPGVGGYTF.

The chain carries TRBV10-3 and TRBJ2-3, with 7 bases aligning to TRBD2. Germline CDR1 reads ENHRY; CDR2 reads SYGVKD. This CDR3 has 13 residues. Germline trimming cut 8 bases from V and 2 bases from J; bases unmatched to any gene: 4. The CDR3 DNA sequence: TGTGCCATCCGGGGACTACCCACAGATACGCAGTATTTT. Its protein is CAIRGLPTDTQYF.

The genes are TRBV18 and TRBJ2-7; 7 nucleotides agree with TRBD2. The germline V gene encodes CDR1 KGHSH and CDR2 LQKENI. J lost 0 bases, V lost 3 bases, and 11 bases had no gene match. CDR3 length: 17 residues. Written as DNA, the CDR3 is TGTGCCAGCTCACCCCACCCCCCTAGCGGCAGCTCCTACGAGCAGTACTTC. Protein product: CASSPHPPSGSSYEQYF.

V usage is TRBV18 and J usage is TRBJ1-1, with 7 positions matching TRBD1. This CDR3 has 15 amino acids. The V gene's germline CDR1 is KGHSH and CDR2 LQKENI. V shed 5 bases, J shed 3 bases, and the junction held 9 bases outside the gene matches. This CDR3 reads CASSVSRGQYTEAFF. Written as DNA, the CDR3 is TGTGCCAGCTCAGTAAGTAGGGGACAGTACACTGAAGCTTTCTTT.

The chain joins TRBV7-8 to TRBJ2-5; 8 bases match TRBD1. The CDR3 is made up of 17 amino acids. Looked up from germline, CDR1 is SGHVS and CDR2 is FQNEAQ. V shed 3 bases, J shed 5 bases, and the junction held 14 bases outside the gene matches. The CDR3 spells CASSFDKGQGARETQYF. CDR3 nucleotides: TGTGCCAGCAGCTTCGATAAGGGCCAGGGGGCCCGTGAGACCCAGTACTTC.

V usage is TRBV13 and J usage is TRBJ2-2, with 8 bases that match TRBD2. V was pared by 3 bases and J by 0 bases, with 0 bases of the junction left unmatched. Germline CDR1 reads PRHDT; CDR2 reads FYEKMQ (reference sequence). The CDR3 runs 15 residues. This chain's CDR3 is CASSLGLANTGELFF. The CDR3 DNA reads as TGTGCCAGCAGCTTGGGACTAGCGAACACCGGGGAGCTGTTTTTT. Full variable domain (rest looked up from reference TRBV13 and TRBJ2-2): AAGVIQSPRHLIKEKRETATLKCYPIPRHDTVYWYQQGPGQDPQFLISFYEKMQSDKGSIPDRFSAQQFSDYHSELNMSSLELGDSALYFCASSLGLANTGELFFGEGSRLTVL.

This chain links TRBV7-8 with TRBJ1-6; D unresolved. Germline CDR1 reads SGHVS; CDR2 reads FQNEAQ. Between the trimmed V and J ends, which lost 5 bases and 8 bases, there was a span of 16 bases. This CDR3 is built from 15 residues. In DNA, the CDR3 is TGTGCCAGCAGCCCCGGCGAGTTCGGGGATTCACCCCTCCACTTT. The encoded protein is CASSPGEFGDSPLHF. The full variable domain, completed using reference TRBV7-8 and TRBJ1-6, is GAGVSQSPRYKVAKRGQDVALRCDPISGHVSLFWYQQALGQGPEFLTYFQNEAQLDKSGLPSDRFFAERPEGSVSTLKIQRTQQEDSAVYLCASSPGEFGDSPLHFGNGTRLTVT.

This rearrangement joins TRBV27 to TRBJ1-6; no clear D. The germline V gene has CDR1 MNHEY and CDR2 SMNVEV (reference sequence). This CDR3 has 16 amino acids. V lost 8 bases and J 0 bases, leaving 14 bases between the germline ends. The CDR3 nucleotides are TGTGCCAGCCGAACCCGAAGGAGCTCCTATAATTCACCCCTCCACTTT. Amino acid sequence: CASRTRRSSYNSPLHF.

The chain carries TRBV27 and TRBJ2-1, with no clear D. Germline CDR1 is MNHEY and CDR2 is SMNVEV (reference sequence). The length of the CDR3 is 13 residues. V lost 6 bases and J lost 4, with 10 bases in between. This CDR3 reads CASRTLTYNEQFF. CDR3 coding DNA: TGTGCCAGCAGAACACTGACTTACAATGAGCAGTTCTTC.

The genes are TRBV19 and TRBJ1-1; D possibly corresponds to TRBD1 (5 bases). The CDR3 sequence is 14 residues long. Germline V CDR1 and CDR2: LNHDA, SQIVND (reference sequence). Trimming removed 5 bases at V and 1 base at J, with 11 bases between. Here the CDR3 DNA reads TGTGCCAGTAGTCCGAACAGGAGGAACACTGAAGCTTTCTTT. This codes for CASSPNRRNTEAFF. Full variable domain (rest looked up from reference TRBV19 and TRBJ1-1): DGGITQSPKYLFRKEGQNVTLSCEQNLNHDAMYWYRQDPGQGLRLIYYSQIVNDFQKGDIAEGYSVSREKKESFPLTVTSAQKNPTAFYLCASSPNRRNTEAFFGQGTRLTVV.

The rearrangement uses TRBV28 and TRBJ2-7; a possible D gene is TRBD2 (7 bases). The CDR3 is made up of 15 amino acids. V lost 8 bases and J 7 bases, leaving 24 bases between the germline ends. Germline V gene sequence: CDR1 MDHEN, CDR2 SYDVKM. CDR3 sequence reads: CASDPSGGPSWEQYF. CDR3 nucleotide sequence: TGTGCCAGCGACCCCTCCGGGGGGCCCTCCTGGGAGCAGTACTTC. The full variable domain, rest sourced from reference TRBV28 and TRBJ2-7, is DVKVTQSSRYLVKRTGEKVFLECVQDMDHENMFWYRQDPGLGLRLIYFSYDVKMKEKGDIPEGYSVSREKKERFSLILESASTNQTSMYLCASDPSGGPSWEQYFGPGTRLTVT.

This chain links TRBV2 with TRBJ1-2, with 9 bases fitting TRBD1. The ends lost 5 bases at V and 8 bases at J; junction bases unmatched: 3. The germline V gene encodes CDR1 SNHLY and CDR2 FYNNEI. The length of the CDR3 is 12 residues. The CDR3 reads CASSTGTGGYTF. The CDR3, as DNA: TGTGCCAGCAGTACCGGGACAGGGGGCTACACCTTC. Looking up the rest from reference TRBV2 and TRBJ1-2 gives the full variable domain: EPEVTQTPSHQVTQMGQEVILRCVPISNHLYFYWYRQILGQKVEFLVSFYNNEISEKSEIFDDQFSVERPDGSNFTLKIRSTKLEDSAMYFCASSTGTGGYTFGSGTRLTVV.

The rearrangement links TRBV12-3 or TRBV12-4 to TRBJ2-7; 9 nucleotides match TRBD2. CDR3 length: 13 amino acids. V dropped 7 bases and J dropped 2; count of bases not matched to a gene: 3. The CDR3 reads CASTRTSAYEQYF. DNA for the CDR3: TGTGCCAGCACCCGGACTAGCGCCTACGAGCAGTACTTC.

This chain uses TRBV4-1 with TRBJ2-1; 10 nucleotides match TRBD2. CDR1 is MGHRA, CDR2 YSYEKL, per germline. J gave up 6 bases and V 5 bases, and 7 bases lay outside the gene matches. The CDR3 contains 15 residues. The CDR3 nucleotides are TGCGCCAGCAGCTTGAGTAGCGGGAGGAGCAATGAGCAGTTCTTC. This codes for CASSLSSGRSNEQFF.

The chain links TRBV4-3 to TRBJ2-3; 10 nucleotides agree with TRBD1. The length of the CDR3 is 17 residues. Germline values: CDR1 LGHNA, CDR2 YSLEER. J lost 4 bases, V lost 0 bases, and 7 bases had no gene match. CDR3 DNA: TGCGCCAGCAGCCAAGAGGCGCCGGGACAGGGGCCAGATACGCAGTATTTT. This encodes CASSQEAPGQGPDTQYF.

V is TRBV7-9 and J is TRBJ1-2; 8 nucleotides agree with TRBD1. In germline, CDR1 is SEHNR, CDR2 FQNEAQ (reference sequence). This CDR3 has 14 amino acids. The ends lost 1 base at V and 7 bases at J; junction bases unmatched: 5. The CDR3 sequence: CASSLGGQVTGYTF. Here the CDR3 DNA reads TGTGCCAGCAGCTTAGGGGGACAGGTAACTGGCTACACCTTC.

The CDR3 spells CASSSRQGDEKLFF. In DNA form, the CDR3 reads TGTGCCAGCAGCTCTCGACAGGGCGATGAAAAACTGTTTTTT. The chain links TRBV7-2 to TRBJ1-4; 7 nucleotides match TRBD1. Per the germline V gene, CDR1 is SGHTA and CDR2 is FQGNSA. The trim removed 4 bases at V and 6 bases at J, leaving 5 bases unmatched. This CDR3 region has 14 residues.

The chain employs TRBV19 and TRBJ2-7; TRBD1 agrees at 7 bases. The CDR3 is 14 residues long. V lost 6 bases to trimming and J lost 4 bases; unmatched junction nucleotides: 9. Germline CDR1 and CDR2: LNHDA and SQIVND (reference sequence). The CDR3 region is CASSPVGDRYEQYF. The CDR3 nucleotides are TGTGCCAGTAGCCCCGTCGGGGACAGATACGAGCAGTACTTC.

This chain joins TRBV6-5 and TRBJ1-2; tentative D call: TRBD1 (5 bases). Germline-derived CDR1 and CDR2 are MNHEY and SVGAGI. This CDR3 spans 14 amino acids. Trimming stripped 0 bases from V and 5 bases from J, with 10 bases between. DNA of the CDR3: TGTGCCAGCAGTTACTCGTCAGGGCAGTATGGCTACACCTTC. This sequence encodes CASSYSSGQYGYTF.

The rearrangement links TRBV3-1 (or the pseudogene TRBV3-2) to TRBJ1-3; D perhaps matches TRBD1 (6 bases). Germline V lookup: CDR1 LGHDT, CDR2 YNNKEL (reference sequence). The CDR3 covers 15 residues. Trimming removed 3 bases from V and 0 bases from J, with 9 bases in between. The CDR3 DNA reads as TGTGCCAGCAGCCACGGGGACATCTCTGGAAACACCATATATTTT. Translated, it gives CASSHGDISGNTIYF.

V and J are TRBV19 and TRBJ1-2, with TRBD1 matching 8 bases. The V and J ends lost 8 bases and 7 bases, in that order; junction bases with no gene match: 9. The CDR3 spans 13 residues. In germline, CDR1 is LNHDA, CDR2 SQIVND (reference sequence). In DNA, the CDR3 is TGTGCCAGTGCCACGACAGGGGAGGCTGGCTACACCTTC. Translation gives CASATTGEAGYTF.